One and the same sample provided the 11 T cell receptor beta chains below, sequenced in a study of T-cell reconstitution after alpha-beta-depleted transplantation in children. Unique molecular identifiers were built into the TCRbeta library. A single record per CDR3 protein comes from TCRdb applying MiXCR to the PCR reads. Altogether approximately 500,000 distinct CDR3 sequences are present, over 9.5% being singletons, with the ten largest covering around 2%. The material sequenced was PBMCs, taken before TCRalphabeta/CD19-depleted stem cell transplant. The receptors were sampled from a child aged 2 to 15 with inherited bone marrow failure, due to receive a stem cell transplant.

This clonotype was found a few times. The rearrangement joins TRBV7-2 to TRBJ2-7; TRBD2 matches 10 bases. Trimming cost V 2 bases and J 5 bases; bases outside gene matches: 6. This CDR3 is built from 15 residues. Germline lookup yields CDR1 SGHTA and CDR2 FQGNSA. The CDR3 sequence is CASSLTSGIGNEQYF. As DNA, the CDR3 is TGTGCCAGCAGCTTAACTAGCGGGATTGGCAACGAGCAGTACTTC.

The table lists this clonotype with many counts. V and J are TRBV6-5 and TRBJ2-2; D not certain. V was shortened by 6 bases and J by 3 bases, with 11 bases between the two germline ends. The CDR3 spans 14 residues. In germline, CDR1 is MNHEY, CDR2 SVGAGI. The CDR3 coding sequence is TGTGCCAGCAGGGTCACAATCTACACCGGGGAGCTGTTTTTT. Its translation: CASRVTIYTGELFF.

This clonotype was recorded at least ten times. V usage is TRBV10-2 and J usage is TRBJ2-3, with 10 bases aligning to TRBD2. The CDR3 covers 15 residues. The germline gives CDR1 WSHSY, CDR2 SAAADI. V was clipped by 6 bases and J by 2 bases; unmatched bases: 5. For the CDR3, the DNA is TGCGCCAGCAGCAAGCTAGCGGGAGTCACAGATACGCAGTATTTT. This gives the protein CASSKLAGVTDTQYF.

This clonotype was recorded many times. The chain joins TRBV28 to TRBJ2-2; D assignment may be TRBD1 or TRBD2 (5 bases each). CDR1 and CDR2 (germline): MDHEN, SYDVKM. V was shortened by 3 bases and J by 3 bases, with 17 bases between the two germline ends. This CDR3 contains 17 residues. The CDR3 sequence: CASSFLTWGSDTGELFF. Here the CDR3 DNA reads TGTGCCAGCAGTTTTTTAACATGGGGGAGTGACACCGGGGAGCTGTTTTTT.

Regarding this clonotype: A much larger clone differs by one base, so this may be a read error. This chain connects TRBV20-1 to TRBJ2-5; TRBD2 matches at 10 bases. Germline V gene sequence: CDR1 DFQATT, CDR2 SNEGSKA (reference sequence). There are 14 residues in the CDR3. The CDR3 DNA is TGCAGTGCTATCAGCGGGAGGGATCAAGAGACCAAGTACTTC. It specifies CSAISGRDQETKYF.

Ten or more counts support this clonotype. The V and J genes are TRBV11-2 and TRBJ2-1, with D perhaps being TRBD1 or TRBD2 (5 bases each). V was clipped by 5 bases and J by 6 bases, with 14 bases between them. CDR1 SGHAT and CDR2 FQNNGV come from the germline V gene. The length of the CDR3 is 14 residues. CDR3 loop: CASSPRWGSNEQFF. CDR3 DNA sequence: TGTGCCAGCAGCCCTCGTTGGGGGTCCAATGAGCAGTTCTTC.

This clonotype was counted between two and nine times. CDR3 protein: CSVEGASGLHKGQYF. The CDR3 nucleotides read TGCAGCGTTGAGGGGGCTAGCGGCCTCCATAAAGGCCAGTACTTC. V usage is TRBV29-1 and J usage is TRBJ2-5; D is perhaps TRBD2 (7 bases). V lost 3 bases and J lost 10, with 24 bases in between. CDR1 is SQVTM and CDR2 is ANQGSEA in the germline V gene. The CDR3 extends over 15 amino acids. The full variable domain, rest sourced from reference TRBV29-1 and TRBJ2-5, is SAVISQKPSRDICQRGTSLTIQCQVDSQVTMMFWYRQQPGQSLTLIATANQGSEATYESGFVIDKFPISRPNLTFSTLTVSNMSPEDSSIYLCSVEGASGLHKGQYFGPGTRLLVL.

This clonotype was seen at least ten times. The rearrangement links TRBV11-2 to TRBJ2-7; the match to TRBD2 covers 8 bases. V lost 4 bases, J lost 3 bases, and 5 bases stayed unmatched. The CDR3 is made up of 14 amino acids. Germline values: CDR1 SGHAT, CDR2 FQNNGV. The CDR3 reads CASSSGGSFYEQYF. CDR3 bases: TGTGCCAGCAGCTCGGGAGGGAGCTTCTACGAGCAGTACTTC.

This clonotype was seen a handful of times. CDR3 DNA: TGTGCCAGCAGTCGCGGCCTCGGGTTATCCTACGAGCAGTACTTC. Translation: CASSRGLGLSYEQYF. The rearrangement links TRBV12-3 or TRBV12-4 to TRBJ2-7; no firm D call. The CDR3 totals 15 residues. The ends were cut back, 5 bases at V and 1 base at J, with 15 bases in the middle.

This clonotype appeared many times. This sequence joins TRBV12-3 or TRBV12-4 and TRBJ2-3; TRBD1 matches 9 bases. The CDR3 is 16 residues long. V shed 5 bases, J shed 4 bases, and the junction held 10 bases outside the gene matches. The CDR3 DNA sequence: TGTGCCAGCAGTGCCCGGGACAGGGATCTTTCAGATACGCAGTATTTT. Amino acid sequence: CASSARDRDLSDTQYF.

This clonotype was seen repeatedly, ten times or more. The J gene is TRBJ2-3, the V gene TRBV6-5; maybe TRBD2 (5 bases). Between the trimmed V and J ends, which lost 5 bases and 5 bases, there was a span of 20 bases. Germline CDR1 MNHEY, CDR2 SVGAGI. CDR3 length equals 16 residues. In DNA, the CDR3 is TGTGCCAGCAGTCCCGCTCGGGGATTTGTTAGAGATACGCAGTATTTT. Translation gives CASSPARGFVRDTQYF.